This T cell receptor beta chain was identified in a study of blood T cell repertoires in COVID-19. As for the study in general: Nucleic acid was either cDNA or gDNA, and it came from T cells, B-cell-depleted T cells, or PBMCs.

Cohort assignment relied on participant-reported clinical history. Repertoires were generated with immunoSEQ multiplex PCR, while TCRdb's copy carries only in-frame clones and drops some. Of 200,000 or so clones listed, roughly nine tenths are singletons. Germline CDR1 is KGHSH and CDR2 is LQKENI. The CDR3 contains 13 residues. V shed 7 bases and J shed 5 bases, with 14 bases lying between them. The receptor was derived from a man aged 25-45 years who had recovered from COVID-19. The V call is TRBV18, the J call TRBJ2-5; D might be TRBD1 (5 bases). The sequenced material came from PBMCs or T cells enriched from blood (not recorded which). Here the CDR3 DNA reads TGTGCCAGCTTCCGAAGGGGTGCGGAGACCCAGTACTTC. Its translation: CASFRRGAETQYF.